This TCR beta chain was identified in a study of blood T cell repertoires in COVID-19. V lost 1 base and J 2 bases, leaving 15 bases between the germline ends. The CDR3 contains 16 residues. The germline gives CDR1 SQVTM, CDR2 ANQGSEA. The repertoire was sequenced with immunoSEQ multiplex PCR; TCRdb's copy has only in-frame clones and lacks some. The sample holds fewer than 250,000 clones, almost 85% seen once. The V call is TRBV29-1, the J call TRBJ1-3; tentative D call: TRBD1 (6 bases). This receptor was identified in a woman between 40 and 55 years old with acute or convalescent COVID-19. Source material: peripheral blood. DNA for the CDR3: TGCAGCGTTGAAGGAGTTCCGGGACACCCTGGAAACACCATATATTTT. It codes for CSVEGVPGHPGNTIYF.